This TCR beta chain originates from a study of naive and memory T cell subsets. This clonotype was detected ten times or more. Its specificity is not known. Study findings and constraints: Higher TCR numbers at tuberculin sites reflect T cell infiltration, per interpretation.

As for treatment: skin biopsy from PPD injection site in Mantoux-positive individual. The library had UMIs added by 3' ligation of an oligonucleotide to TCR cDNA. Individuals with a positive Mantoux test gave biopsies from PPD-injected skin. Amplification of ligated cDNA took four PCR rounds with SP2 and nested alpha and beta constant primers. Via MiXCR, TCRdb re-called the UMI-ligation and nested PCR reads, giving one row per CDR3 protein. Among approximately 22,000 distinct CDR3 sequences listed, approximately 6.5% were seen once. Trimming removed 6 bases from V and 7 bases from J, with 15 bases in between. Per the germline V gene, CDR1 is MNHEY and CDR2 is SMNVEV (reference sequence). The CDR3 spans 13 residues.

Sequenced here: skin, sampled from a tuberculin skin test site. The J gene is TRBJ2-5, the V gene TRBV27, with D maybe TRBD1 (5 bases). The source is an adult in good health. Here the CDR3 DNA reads TGTGCCAGCAGCAGGGCCACCCGGTTGACCCAGTACTTC. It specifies CASSRATRLTQYF.